In this sample, the clone carrying this T cell receptor (beta chain) turned up a few times. V was cut by 9 bases and J by 2 bases, with 6 bases left in between. CDR1 and CDR2 (germline): MDHEN, SYDVKM. This CDR3 comprises 11 residues. This specimen comes from a study of blood T cells in healthy people across ages. Overall study: Template switching recovered approximately one barcoded beta molecule for every two T cells.

The authors ran a second PCR of 7 to 11 cycles using a sample-barcoded 5' primer and a J-beta primer mix. TCRdb independently ran MiXCR on the 5' RACE reads; one entry per CDR3 protein. The sample shows around 820,000 distinct CDR3 sequences, roughly 25% of them seen only once. These data also formed part of another study, on T cells of mothers and their children.

Sequencing used blood. The chain joins TRBV28 to TRBJ2-3; D gene ambiguous. The sequence came from a boy aged 10-17 years in good health. CDR3 DNA sequence: TGTGCCAGTAAAAACACAGATACGCAGTATTTT. Translation: CASKNTDTQYF.